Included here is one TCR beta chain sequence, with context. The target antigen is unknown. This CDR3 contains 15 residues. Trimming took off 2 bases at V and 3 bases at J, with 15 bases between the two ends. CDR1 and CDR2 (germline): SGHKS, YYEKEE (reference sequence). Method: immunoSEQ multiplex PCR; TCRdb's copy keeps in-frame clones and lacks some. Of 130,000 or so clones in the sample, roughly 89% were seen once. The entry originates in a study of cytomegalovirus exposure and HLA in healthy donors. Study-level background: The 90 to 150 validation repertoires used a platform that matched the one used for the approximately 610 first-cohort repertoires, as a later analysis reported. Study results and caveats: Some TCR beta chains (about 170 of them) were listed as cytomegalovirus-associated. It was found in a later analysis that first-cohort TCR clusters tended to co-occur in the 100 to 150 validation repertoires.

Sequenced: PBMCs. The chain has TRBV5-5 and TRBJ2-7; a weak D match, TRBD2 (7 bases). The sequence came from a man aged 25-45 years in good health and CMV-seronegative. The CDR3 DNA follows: TGTGCCAGCAGCTTTCCTGTGGGAGGGGGCTACGAGCAGTACTTC. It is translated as CASSFPVGGGYEQYF.